The 27 T cell receptor beta chains below all came from one sample that was sequenced in a study of shared clonotypes between healthy human individuals. Libraries were prepared by immunoSEQ multiplex PCR; TCRdb keeps only in-frame clonotypes and omits some of them. This sample has about 2.4 million clones, with under 95% found just once. The sample taken for sequencing was naive CD4+ T cells from PBMCs. Subset: CD45RA+ positively selected. The origin of the receptors is a man younger than 30 in good health. Some clones in this sample may be carry-over from other donors' samples.

V gene TRBV4-1 combines with J gene TRBJ2-1; 8 bases map to TRBD2. The junction had 11 bases not matched to a gene; V was cut back by 5 bases and J by 2 bases. Germline CDR1 MGHRA, CDR2 YSYEKL. The CDR3 totals 17 residues. The CDR3 DNA follows: TGCGCCAGCAGCGCGGAAAGGGGCGGGAGGACCTACAATGAGCAGTTCTTC. As protein: CASSAERGGRTYNEQFF.

This clone was seen a single time. The chain links TRBV6-5 to TRBJ1-6; TRBD1 might be the D (6 bases). CDR1 is MNHEY and CDR2 is SVGAGI in the germline V gene. This CDR3 contains 15 residues. Deletions cut 6 bases from V and 10 bases from J, with 19 bases between. This CDR3 is CASRVNRAGQSPLHF. The CDR3 DNA sequence: TGTGCCAGCAGAGTAAACAGGGCCGGTCAATCACCCCTCCACTTT.

The genes are TRBV28 and TRBJ2-3; 12 nucleotides line up with TRBD2. This CDR3 is built from 16 residues. The germline V gene encodes CDR1 MDHEN and CDR2 SYDVKM. V lost 5 bases and J lost 1; bases outside the gene matches: 4. The CDR3 region has the DNA TGTGCCAGCAGTAACCGACTAGCGGGAGGCACAGATACGCAGTATTTT. This encodes CASSNRLAGGTDTQYF.

The chain links TRBV28 to TRBJ2-7; 8 nucleotides agree with TRBD1. The germline gives CDR1 MDHEN, CDR2 SYDVKM. This CDR3 has 13 residues. J was trimmed by 5 bases and V by 3 bases; bases with no gene match: 3. CDR3 nucleotides: TGTGCCAGCAGTTTCGGCAGGGGGCACGAGCAGTACTTC. Protein sequence: CASSFGRGHEQYF.

CDR3 DNA sequence: TGTGCCAGCAGCAGCCGGGAGTACTACGAGCAGTACTTC. It encodes CASSSREYYEQYF. This chain links TRBV6-5 with TRBJ2-7; maybe TRBD2 (6 bases). This CDR3 is built from 13 residues. CDR1 MNHEY and CDR2 SVGAGI come from the germline V gene. Trimming shortened V by 6 bases and J by 3 bases, and 12 bases separated the two germline ends.

The chain uses TRBV5-4 and TRBJ1-3; a weak D match, TRBD1 (5 bases). The CDR3 runs to 15 residues. Looked up from germline, CDR1 is SGHNT and CDR2 is YYREEE (reference sequence). V lost 5 bases to trimming and J lost 14 bases, with 26 bases between them. Here the CDR3 DNA reads TGTGCCAGCAGTCCCGACGGGACTTTCATTTACCCCCTATATTTT. Translating it yields CASSPDGTFIYPLYF.

This chain links TRBV18 with TRBJ1-1; 7 nucleotides align to TRBD1. Germline lookup yields CDR1 KGHSH and CDR2 LQKENI. J was trimmed by 3 bases and V by 4 bases; bases with no gene match: 8. The CDR3 loop spans 15 amino acids. The CDR3 nucleotides are TGTGCCAGCTCACTCCTTCGCGGACAGGACACTGAAGCTTTCTTT. Its protein is CASSLLRGQDTEAFF.

This sequence joins TRBV21-1 and TRBJ2-7. TRBV21-1 is given as a pseudogene. The CDR3 runs to 13 residues. The CDR3 coding sequence is TGTGCCAGCAGCAAAGAACTGGGCTACGAGCAGTACTTC. It specifies CASSKELGYEQYF.

This chain uses TRBV4-3 with TRBJ2-7, with 14 positions matching TRBD2. This CDR3 spans 21 amino acids. J was trimmed by 13 bases and V by 0 bases; bases with no gene match: 26. The germline V gene has CDR1 LGHNA and CDR2 YSLEER. CDR3 amino acids: CASSQEPSGGLAGVGAQARYF. CDR3 nucleotides: TGCGCCAGCAGCCAAGAGCCCTCAGGGGGACTAGCGGGAGTGGGAGCCCAGGCGCGTTACTTC.

As for this clone: This CDR3 is also generated by other DNA sequences in the sample. The chain recombines TRBV15 with TRBJ2-4; possible D gene TRBD2, 6 bases. CDR3 size: 16 residues. The V end was cut by 0 bases, the J end by 0 bases, with 9 bases between. The V gene's germline CDR1 is LNHNV and CDR2 YYDKDF (reference sequence). The CDR3 loop is CATSRDGDLAKNIQYF. CDR3 DNA sequence: TGTGCCACCAGCAGAGATGGGGACTTAGCCAAAAACATTCAGTACTTC.

This clone was seen more than once but under ten times. The gene calls are TRBV7-9 and TRBJ1-4; tentative D call: TRBD1 (6 bases). The CDR3 is 15 residues long. Germline loops: CDR1 SEHNR, CDR2 FQNEAQ (reference sequence). V gave up 2 bases and J gave up 5 bases, with 12 bases separating them. CDR3 nucleotides: TGTGCCAGCAGCTTAATGTCGGACAGCAATGAAAAACTGTTTTTT. This codes for CASSLMSDSNEKLFF.

Only one count was recorded for this clone. The J gene is TRBJ2-7, the V gene TRBV27, with 7 bases lining up with TRBD1. CDR3 length: 15 amino acids. CDR1 MNHEY and CDR2 SMNVEV come from the germline V gene (reference sequence). The trim removed 1 base at V and 0 bases at J, leaving 3 bases unmatched. The CDR3 DNA sequence: TGTGCCAGCAGTTTATTCCGGACAGGCTCCTACGAGCAGTACTTC. It translates to CASSLFRTGSYEQYF.

This clone occurred a few times. CDR3 sequence reads: CASQEDPNQPQHF. CDR3 bases: TGTGCCAGCCAGGAGGATCCCAATCAGCCCCAGCATTTT. The rearrangement joins TRBV28 to TRBJ1-5; D is ambiguous. Germline-derived CDR1 and CDR2 are MDHEN and SYDVKM. With 8 bases removed from V and 3 bases from J, the gap between germline ends came to 11 bases. The CDR3 totals 13 residues.

This rearrangement joins TRBV6-6 to TRBJ2-3; TRBD1 matches 7 bases. J was trimmed by 4 bases and V by 6 bases; bases with no gene match: 4. This CDR3 region has 13 residues. From germline, CDR1 is MNHNY and CDR2 SVGAGI (reference sequence). The CDR3 bases are TGTGCCAGCAGCCGGACAGGATCAGATACGCAGTATTTT. Amino acid sequence: CASSRTGSDTQYF.

The chain combines TRBV5-4 with TRBJ2-3; 8 bases align to TRBD2. The CDR3 contains 14 residues. The V gene end was trimmed by 7 bases and the J gene end by 5 bases; junction bases not matched to a gene: 9. Germline-derived CDR1 and CDR2 are SGHNT and YYREEE (reference sequence). The CDR3, as DNA: TGTGCCAGCCGTTACGGGAGGGGGGGAGATACGCAGTATTTT. This sequence encodes CASRYGRGGDTQYF.

Regarding this clone: Other nucleotide sequences from this sample produce the same CDR3. This chain uses TRBV11-2 with TRBJ2-3, with D unclear. CDR1 and CDR2 from the germline V gene are SGHAT and FQNNGV. This CDR3 comprises 13 residues. Trimming left V 2 bases short and J 1 base short, with 4 bases between. CDR3 residues: CASSLPGTDTQYF. CDR3 DNA: TGTGCCAGCAGCTTACCGGGCACAGATACGCAGTATTTT.

The sample holds a few counts of this clone. This chain links TRBV6-5 with TRBJ1-4; D unclear. CDR1 and CDR2 (germline): MNHEY, SVGAGI. This CDR3 is built from 13 residues. Trimming took off 8 bases at V and 4 bases at J, with 11 bases between the two ends. This CDR3 is CASYDTLNEKLFF. In nucleotides, the CDR3 is TGTGCCAGCTATGACACACTTAATGAAAAACTGTTTTTT.

The chain couples TRBV27 to TRBJ1-5; TRBD1 might be the D (6 bases). Germline lookup yields CDR1 MNHEY and CDR2 SMNVEV (reference sequence). This CDR3 is 15 amino acids long. V lost 5 bases and J 0 bases, leaving 11 bases between the germline ends. The CDR3 region is CASSKTGNSNQPQHF. Here the CDR3 DNA reads TGTGCCAGCAGTAAAACAGGGAATAGCAATCAGCCCCAGCATTTT.

CDR3 region: CASSYRSSGANVLTF. The CDR3 DNA is TGTGCCAGCAGCTACAGGTCCTCTGGGGCCAACGTCCTGACTTTC. The gene calls are TRBV7-3 and TRBJ2-6, with a possible D match to TRBD1 (5 bases). Germline V gene sequence: CDR1 SGHTA, CDR2 FQGTGA. The V and J ends lost 4 bases and 0 bases respectively, with 7 bases between them. The CDR3 is 15 amino acids.

This chain connects TRBV5-1 to TRBJ2-3, with D unclear. V lost 3 bases and J lost 3, with 11 bases in between. The CDR3 is 14 amino acids. Germline CDR1 reads SGHRS; CDR2 reads YFSETQ. This chain's CDR3 is CASSSSWGTDTQYF. The CDR3 nucleotides read TGCGCCAGCAGCTCCAGTTGGGGTACAGATACGCAGTATTTT.

The chain couples TRBV6-5 to TRBJ1-6; 7 nucleotides match TRBD1. Germline-derived CDR1 and CDR2 are MNHEY and SVGAGI. J lost 3 bases, V lost 4 bases, and 0 bases had no gene match. This CDR3 is built from 14 residues. CDR3 sequence: CASSWDSYNSPLHF. The CDR3 bases are TGTGCCAGCAGTTGGGACAGCTATAATTCACCCCTCCACTTT.

CDR3 residues: CALNPGTGWGNTEAFF. The DNA for the CDR3 is TGTGCCTTGAATCCCGGGACAGGGTGGGGGAACACTGAAGCTTTCTTT. This rearrangement joins TRBV27 to TRBJ1-1, with TRBD1 identical over 9 bases. Germline V lookup: CDR1 MNHEY, CDR2 SMNVEV (reference sequence). V trimming: 11 bases; J trimming: 1 base; junction bases outside the gene matches: 14. This CDR3 has 16 amino acids.

The chain combines TRBV28 with TRBJ2-1; D unclear. Germline loops: CDR1 MDHEN, CDR2 SYDVKM. The CDR3 is made up of 18 amino acids. Deletions cut 7 bases from V and 0 bases from J, with 22 bases between. The chain's CDR3 is CASTPGGLTALSYNEQFF. The CDR3 DNA reads as TGTGCCAGCACCCCGGGTGGGCTAACCGCCCTCTCCTACAATGAGCAGTTCTTC.

As concerns this clone: The same CDR3 also results from other DNA sequences found in this sample. The CDR3 protein is CASSLGTVSYNEQFF. The DNA of the CDR3 is TGTGCCAGCAGCCTCGGGACCGTCTCCTACAATGAGCAGTTCTTC. The rearrangement uses TRBV5-4 and TRBJ2-1; either TRBD1 or TRBD2 may supply D (5 bases each). Germline values: CDR1 SGHNT, CDR2 YYREEE (reference sequence). This CDR3 has 15 residues. V lost 4 bases, J lost 0 bases, and 11 bases lay in between. Using reference TRBV5-4 and TRBJ2-1 for the parts outside the CDR3, the full variable domain is ETGVTQSPTHLIKTRGQQVTLRCSSQSGHNTVSWYQQALGQGPQFIFQYYREEENGRGNFPPRFSGLQFPNYSSELNVNALELDDSALYLCASSLGTVSYNEQFFGPGTRLTVL.

Here the CDR3 reads CASSVSARGGETQYF. CDR3 DNA: TGTGCCAGCAGCGTCTCAGCCCGGGGGGGAGAGACCCAGTACTTC. The chain carries TRBV9 and TRBJ2-5; 8 nucleotides align to TRBD2. Germline-derived CDR1 and CDR2 are SGDLS and YYNGEE. The CDR3 extends over 15 amino acids. V was pared by 2 bases and J by 4 bases, with 7 bases of the junction left unmatched.

V and J are TRBV7-3 and TRBJ2-2; TRBD2 aligns across 11 bases. This CDR3 is 17 amino acids long. V shed 5 bases and J 0 bases; nucleotides not matched to a gene: 5. Germline V gives CDR1 SGHTA, CDR2 FQGTGA. CDR3 DNA: TGTGCCAGCAGCCAATTGGGACTAGCGGCGAACACCGGGGAGCTGTTTTTT. Its translation: CASSQLGLAANTGELFF.

The chain links TRBV27 to TRBJ1-1; 8 bases line up with TRBD1. Germline loops: CDR1 MNHEY, CDR2 SMNVEV (reference sequence). The CDR3 totals 15 residues. Trimming cost V 4 bases and J 5 bases; bases outside gene matches: 9. In nucleotides, the CDR3 is TGTGCCAGCAGTTCCTTCGACAGGGGCCGAACTGAAGCTTTCTTT. Translating gives CASSSFDRGRTEAFF.